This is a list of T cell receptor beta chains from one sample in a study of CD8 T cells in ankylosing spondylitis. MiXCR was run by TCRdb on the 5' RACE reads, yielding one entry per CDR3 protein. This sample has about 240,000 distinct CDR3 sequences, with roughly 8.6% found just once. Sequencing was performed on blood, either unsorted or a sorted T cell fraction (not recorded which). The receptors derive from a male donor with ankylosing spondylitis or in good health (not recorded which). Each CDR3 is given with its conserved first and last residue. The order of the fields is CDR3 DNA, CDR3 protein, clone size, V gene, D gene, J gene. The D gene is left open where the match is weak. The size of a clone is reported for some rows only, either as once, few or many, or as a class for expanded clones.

DNA: TGTGCCAGCAGACTACAGGGAGTGAATCAGCCCCAGCATTTT
CDR3: CASRLQGVNQPQHF
size: many
V: TRBV12-3/TRBV12-4
D: -
J: TRBJ1-5

DNA: TGTGCCAGCAGCCTGGACTTGGGCTCCTACAATGAGCAGTTCTTC
CDR3: CASSLDLGSYNEQFF
size: many
V: TRBV5-5
D: -
J: TRBJ2-1

DNA: TGCGCCAGCAGCCTGGTATACAAATCTAGCGGGATATACCGTACCAGCTCCTACGAGCAGTACTTC
CDR3: CASSLVYKSSGIYRTSSYEQYF
size: many
V: TRBV4-1
D: TRBD2
J: TRBJ2-7

DNA: TGTGCCAGCAGTTTACAGCCTAACTATGGCTACACCTTC
CDR3: CASSLQPNYGYTF
size: -
V: TRBV12-3/TRBV12-4
D: -
J: TRBJ1-2

DNA: TGCAGCGTTGCCCGGGGACAGGGAGGAAACACCATATATTTT
CDR3: CSVARGQGGNTIYF
size: many
V: TRBV29-1
D: TRBD1
J: TRBJ1-3

DNA: TGCGCCAGCAGTAGGGTCTCCTACAATGAGCAGTTCTTC
CDR3: CASSRVSYNEQFF
size: -
V: TRBV10-2
D: -
J: TRBJ2-1

DNA: TGTGCCAGCAGCTTAGGACTAGCGGGCCCCTACGAGCAGTACTTC
CDR3: CASSLGLAGPYEQYF
size: many
V: TRBV7-9
D: TRBD2
J: TRBJ2-7

DNA: TGTGCCAGCAGCCAAAGGGAGCGAGGCGAGCAGTACTTC
CDR3: CASSQRERGEQYF
size: -
V: TRBV4-2
D: -
J: TRBJ2-7

DNA: TGCGCCAGCAGCTTGATGGGCTGGACAGGGGACTACAATGAGCAGTTCTTC
CDR3: CASSLMGWTGDYNEQFF
size: many
V: TRBV5-1
D: TRBD1
J: TRBJ2-1

DNA: TGCGCCAGCAGGCCTAGCGGGGGGGCCAGGAATGAGCAGTTCTTC
CDR3: CASRPSGGARNEQFF
size: few
V: TRBV5-1
D: TRBD2
J: TRBJ2-1

DNA: TGCGCCAGCAGCCAAGGGCAGATGCAGGTAGAGACCCAGTACTTC
CDR3: CASSQGQMQVETQYF
size: many
V: TRBV4-3
D: -
J: TRBJ2-5

DNA: TGTGCCAGCAGTCTTCGTCCCGGGACAGGGGGCACTGAAGCTTTCTTT
CDR3: CASSLRPGTGGTEAFF
size: many
V: TRBV6-1
D: TRBD1
J: TRBJ1-1

DNA: TGTGCCAGCAGCTTAGCCGGACAGGGGTTTCGCTCCTACGAGCAGTACTTC
CDR3: CASSLAGQGFRSYEQYF
size: many
V: TRBV7-6
D: TRBD1
J: TRBJ2-7

DNA: TGCAGTGGATCCTCCGGGACAGGATTAACTCAGCCCCAGCATTTT
CDR3: CSGSSGTGLTQPQHF
size: many
V: TRBV20-1
D: TRBD1
J: TRBJ1-5

DNA: TGTGCCAGCAGCTCTAGCGGGGGATACAATGAGCAGTTCTTC
CDR3: CASSSSGGYNEQFF
size: many
V: TRBV6-1
D: TRBD2
J: TRBJ2-1

DNA: TGTGCCAGCAGCCCCCGGGACAGGGGTGAAAAACTGTTTTTT
CDR3: CASSPRDRGEKLFF
size: many
V: TRBV7-9
D: TRBD1
J: TRBJ1-4

DNA: TGCGCCAGCAGCGCCCGGACAGACACGAACACTGAAGCTTTCTTT
CDR3: CASSARTDTNTEAFF
size: many
V: TRBV5-1
D: -
J: TRBJ1-1

DNA: TGTGCCATACACCGATCCTGGGACCTGAACACCGGGGAGCTGTTTTTT
CDR3: CAIHRSWDLNTGELFF
size: many
V: TRBV6-1
D: -
J: TRBJ2-2

DNA: TGCAGTGCTCCGGGTGACGGCGTGGGCTACACCTTC
CDR3: CSAPGDGVGYTF
size: many
V: TRBV20-1
D: -
J: TRBJ1-2

DNA: TGTGCCAGCAGGCAGGGTAGCTCCTACAATGAGCAGTTCTTC
CDR3: CASRQGSSYNEQFF
size: many
V: TRBV2
D: -
J: TRBJ2-1

DNA: TGTGCCAGCCGAGCTGGCAACTCCTACGAGCAGTACTTC
CDR3: CASRAGNSYEQYF
size: many
V: TRBV12-3/TRBV12-4
D: -
J: TRBJ2-7

DNA: TGTGCCAGCAGCCGCCGGACAGGGAAATATGAGCAGTTCTTC
CDR3: CASSRRTGKYEQFF
size: many
V: TRBV11-3
D: TRBD1
J: TRBJ2-1

DNA: TGCAGCGTTGAAGAATATAGCTCCTACGAGCAGTACTTC
CDR3: CSVEEYSSYEQYF
size: many
V: TRBV29-1
D: -
J: TRBJ2-7

DNA: TGCAGTGCTAGCCGACCTAGGATTGAGCAGTTCTTC
CDR3: CSASRPRIEQFF
size: many
V: TRBV20-1
D: -
J: TRBJ2-1

DNA: TGTGCCAGCAGTGATGTCGCAGTCCCAGGGTCGCTGTTTTTT
CDR3: CASSDVAVPGSLFF
size: many
V: TRBV25-1
D: -
J: TRBJ2-2

DNA: TGTGCCAGCAGCCTATCACCAGACAGGGAATCAACCTTC
CDR3: CASSLSPDRESTF
size: -
V: TRBV5-5
D: TRBD1
J: TRBJ1-2

DNA: TGTGCCAGCAGCTCCGGGACAGTCACCTTTCTTCCCCTCCACTTT
CDR3: CASSSGTVTFLPLHF
size: many
V: TRBV7-9
D: TRBD1
J: TRBJ1-6

DNA: TGCGCCAGCAGCTTTAAGGGACAGGGGGCGAACGAGCAGTACTTC
CDR3: CASSFKGQGANEQYF
size: -
V: TRBV5-1
D: TRBD1
J: TRBJ2-7

DNA: TGCGCCAGCAGCTCCCAGGACTCCCAGTCTGCCCAGTACTTC
CDR3: CASSSQDSQSAQYF
size: many
V: TRBV5-1
D: -
J: TRBJ2-5

DNA: TGTGCCAGCAGCTTAATTGTGGGCTTCCAGGGCAGACCTGGAAACACCATATATTTT
CDR3: CASSLIVGFQGRPGNTIYF
size: few
V: TRBV11-2
D: -
J: TRBJ1-3

DNA: TGTGCCAGCAGCCCCATCACAGGGAGTGAATACAATGAGCAGTTCTTC
CDR3: CASSPITGSEYNEQFF
size: -
V: TRBV7-6
D: -
J: TRBJ2-1

DNA: TGCAGTGCCCTGGGACTAGCGGGAGGCCGGGGGGAGACCCAGTACTTC
CDR3: CSALGLAGGRGETQYF
size: many
V: TRBV20-1
D: TRBD2
J: TRBJ2-5

DNA: TGTGCCAGTAGATCCCACCTAAGCCGGCCGAACACTGAAGCTTTCTTT
CDR3: CASRSHLSRPNTEAFF
size: many
V: TRBV19
D: -
J: TRBJ1-1

DNA: TGTGCCAGCAGCTTATATGAGGGGACTGGCGATCAGCCCCAGCATTTT
CDR3: CASSLYEGTGDQPQHF
size: many
V: TRBV7-8
D: -
J: TRBJ1-5

DNA: TGCGCCAGCAGCTTGGAGACCCCAGCAACCGGGGAGCTGTTTTTT
CDR3: CASSLETPATGELFF
size: many
V: TRBV5-1
D: -
J: TRBJ2-2

DNA: TGCAGTGCCACTAGCGCCTCCTACGAGCAGTACTTC
CDR3: CSATSASYEQYF
size: -
V: TRBV20-1
D: TRBD2
J: TRBJ2-7

DNA: TGTGCCAGCAGCTTAGTTGGCGACACCGGGGAGCTGTTTTTT
CDR3: CASSLVGDTGELFF
size: many
V: TRBV7-2
D: -
J: TRBJ2-2

DNA: TGTGCCAGCAGTTACTCGAATTCTGAAGCTTTCTTT
CDR3: CASSYSNSEAFF
size: many
V: TRBV6-2/TRBV6-3
D: -
J: TRBJ1-1

DNA: TGTGCCAGCAGCCAAGGGGGGGCCGGGGGGAATGAGCAGTTCTTC
CDR3: CASSQGGAGGNEQFF
size: few
V: TRBV4-2
D: -
J: TRBJ2-1

DNA: TGTGCCAGCAGCTTAGGTCCCCGCAATGAGCAGTTCTTC
CDR3: CASSLGPRNEQFF
size: many
V: TRBV7-9
D: -
J: TRBJ2-1

DNA: TGTGCCAGCAGCTTAGATGTAACCCCCACAGATACGCAGTATTTT
CDR3: CASSLDVTPTDTQYF
size: many
V: TRBV7-9
D: -
J: TRBJ2-3